This TCR beta chain was obtained from a study of blood T cells in healthy people across ages. Alongside a J-beta primer mix, a sample-barcoded 5' primer served in a second PCR lasting 7 to 11 cycles. TCRdb processed the 5' RACE reads anew with MiXCR; each CDR3 protein has one entry. The table includes 750,000 to 950,000 distinct CDR3 sequences, roughly 25% detected once. Another study also made use of these data, one on T cells of mothers and their children.

This clonotype originated in a boy younger than 18 in good health. Sequenced material: blood.

CDR3 nucleotides: TGTGCCAGCAGTCCGAGGCTCTTGCCGTACCAAGAGACCCAGTACTTC. Translating it yields CASSPRLLPYQETQYF. V is TRBV6-6 and J is TRBJ2-5; D call uncertain. There are 16 residues in the CDR3. V was shortened by 5 bases and J by 0 bases, with 16 bases between the two germline ends. The germline gives CDR1 MNHNY, CDR2 SVGAGI (reference sequence).